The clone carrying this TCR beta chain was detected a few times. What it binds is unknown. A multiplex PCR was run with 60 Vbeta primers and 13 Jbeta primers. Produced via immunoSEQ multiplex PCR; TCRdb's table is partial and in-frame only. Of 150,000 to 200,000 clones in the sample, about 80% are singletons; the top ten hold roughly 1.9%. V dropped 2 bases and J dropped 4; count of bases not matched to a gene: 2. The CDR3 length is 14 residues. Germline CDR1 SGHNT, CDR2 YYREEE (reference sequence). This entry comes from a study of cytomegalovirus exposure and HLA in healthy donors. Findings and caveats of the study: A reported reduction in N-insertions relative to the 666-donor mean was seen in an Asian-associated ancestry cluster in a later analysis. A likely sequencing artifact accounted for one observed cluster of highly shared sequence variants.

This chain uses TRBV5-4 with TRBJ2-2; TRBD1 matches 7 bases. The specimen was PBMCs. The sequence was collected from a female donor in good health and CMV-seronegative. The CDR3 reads CASSLGQATGELFF. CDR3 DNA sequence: TGTGCCAGCAGCTTAGGACAGGCCACCGGGGAGCTGTTTTTT.